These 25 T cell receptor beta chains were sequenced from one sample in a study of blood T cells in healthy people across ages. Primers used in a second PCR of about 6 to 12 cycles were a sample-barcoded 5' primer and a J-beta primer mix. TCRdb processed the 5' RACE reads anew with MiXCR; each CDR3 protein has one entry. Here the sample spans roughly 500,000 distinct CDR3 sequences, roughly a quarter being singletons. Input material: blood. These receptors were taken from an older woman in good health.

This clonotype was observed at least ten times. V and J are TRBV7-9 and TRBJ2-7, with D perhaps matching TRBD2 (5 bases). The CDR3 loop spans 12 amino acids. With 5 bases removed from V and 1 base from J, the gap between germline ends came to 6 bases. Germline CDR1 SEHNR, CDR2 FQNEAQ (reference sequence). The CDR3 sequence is CASSRGSYEQYF. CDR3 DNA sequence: TGTGCCAGCAGCCGGGGTTCCTACGAGCAGTACTTC.

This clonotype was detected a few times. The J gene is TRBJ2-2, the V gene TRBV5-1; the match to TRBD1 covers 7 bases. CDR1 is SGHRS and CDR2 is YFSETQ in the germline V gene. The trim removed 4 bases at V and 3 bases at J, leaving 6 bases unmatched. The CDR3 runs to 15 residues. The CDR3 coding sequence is TGCGCCAGCAGCCCAACCCAGGGGGACACCGGGGAGCTGTTTTTT. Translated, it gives CASSPTQGDTGELFF.

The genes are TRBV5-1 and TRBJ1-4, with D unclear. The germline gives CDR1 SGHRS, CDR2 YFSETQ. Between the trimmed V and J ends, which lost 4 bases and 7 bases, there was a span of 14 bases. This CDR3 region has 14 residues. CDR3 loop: CASSPGSDGEKLFF. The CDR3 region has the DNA TGCGCCAGCAGCCCCGGGTCTGACGGTGAAAAACTGTTTTTT. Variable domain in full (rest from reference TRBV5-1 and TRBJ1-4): KAGVTQTPRYLIKTRGQQVTLSCSPISGHRSVSWYQQTPGQGLQFLFEYFSETQRNKGNFPGRFSGRQFSNSRSEMNVSTLELGDSALYLCASSPGSDGEKLFFGSGTQLSVL.

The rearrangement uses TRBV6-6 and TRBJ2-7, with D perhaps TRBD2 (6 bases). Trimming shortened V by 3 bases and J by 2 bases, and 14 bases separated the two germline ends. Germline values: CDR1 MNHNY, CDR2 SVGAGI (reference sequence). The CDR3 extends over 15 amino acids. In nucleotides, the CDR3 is TGTGCCAGCAGTTATCTGGGACTCGATGCCTACGAGCAGTACTTC. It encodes CASSYLGLDAYEQYF.

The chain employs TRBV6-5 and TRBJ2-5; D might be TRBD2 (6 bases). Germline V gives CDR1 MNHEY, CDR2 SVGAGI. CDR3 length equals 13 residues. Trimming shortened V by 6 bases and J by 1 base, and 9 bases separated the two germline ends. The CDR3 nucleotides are TGTGCCAGCAGAGAACTAGCCCAAGAGACCCAGTACTTC. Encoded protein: CASRELAQETQYF.

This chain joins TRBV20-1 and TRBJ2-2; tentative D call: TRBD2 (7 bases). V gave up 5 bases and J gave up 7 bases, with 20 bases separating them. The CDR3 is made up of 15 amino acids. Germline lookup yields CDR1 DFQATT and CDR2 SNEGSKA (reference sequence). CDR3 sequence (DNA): TGCAGTGCTTTCGAGTGGGGGGGCAATGACGGGGAGCTGTTTTTT. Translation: CSAFEWGGNDGELFF.

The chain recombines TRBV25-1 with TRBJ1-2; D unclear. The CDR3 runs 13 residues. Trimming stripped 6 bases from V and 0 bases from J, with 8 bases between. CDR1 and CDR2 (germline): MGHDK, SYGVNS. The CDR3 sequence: CASRETSNYGYTF. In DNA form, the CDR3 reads TGTGCCAGCAGGGAGACTTCTAACTATGGCTACACCTTC.

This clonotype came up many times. CDR3 bases: TGTGCCAGCAGCTTGGGCGGGGGGCCTCTCACAGATACGCAGTATTTT. The encoded protein is CASSLGGGPLTDTQYF. The V gene is TRBV5-4, the J gene TRBJ2-3; TRBD2 matches 8 bases. V was clipped by 0 bases and J by 2 bases; unmatched bases: 5. This CDR3 contains 16 residues. Germline V gene data show CDR1 as SGHNT and CDR2 as YYREEE (reference sequence).

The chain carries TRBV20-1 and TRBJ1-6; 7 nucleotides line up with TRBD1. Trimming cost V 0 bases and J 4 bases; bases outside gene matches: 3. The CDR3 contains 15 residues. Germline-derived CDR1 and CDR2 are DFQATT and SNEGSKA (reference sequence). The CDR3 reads CSARDGGQYNSPLHF. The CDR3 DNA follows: TGCAGTGCTAGAGATGGGGGACAGTATAATTCACCCCTCCACTTT.

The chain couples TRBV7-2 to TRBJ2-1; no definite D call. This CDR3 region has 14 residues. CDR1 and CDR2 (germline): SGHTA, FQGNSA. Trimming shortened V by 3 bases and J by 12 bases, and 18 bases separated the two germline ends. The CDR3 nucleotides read TGTGCCAGCAGCTTGCTAGGAGCCCACCGAGGGCAGTTCTTC. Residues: CASSLLGAHRGQFF.

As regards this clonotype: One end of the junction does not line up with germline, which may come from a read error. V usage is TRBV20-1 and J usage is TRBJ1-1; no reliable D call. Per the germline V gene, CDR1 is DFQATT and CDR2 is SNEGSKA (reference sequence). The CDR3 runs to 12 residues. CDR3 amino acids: CSTRDVDTEAFF. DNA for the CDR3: TGCAGTACTAGAGATGTGGACACTGAAGCTTTCTTT.

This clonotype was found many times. CDR3 amino acids: CSARGGIMGEQYF. For the CDR3, the DNA is TGCAGTGCTAGAGGGGGAATAATGGGCGAGCAGTACTTC. The chain links TRBV20-1 to TRBJ2-7; D call uncertain. V was pared by 1 base and J by 6 bases, with 13 bases between. CDR3 length equals 13 residues. Germline CDR1 is DFQATT and CDR2 is SNEGSKA (reference sequence).

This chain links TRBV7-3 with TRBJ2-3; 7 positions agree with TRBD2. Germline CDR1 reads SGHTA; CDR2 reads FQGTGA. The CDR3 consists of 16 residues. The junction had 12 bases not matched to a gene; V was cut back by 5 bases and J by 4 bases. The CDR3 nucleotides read TGTGCCAGCAGCCCTTGGAGTCCTAGCGGTGCAGATACGCAGTATTTT. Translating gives CASSPWSPSGADTQYF.

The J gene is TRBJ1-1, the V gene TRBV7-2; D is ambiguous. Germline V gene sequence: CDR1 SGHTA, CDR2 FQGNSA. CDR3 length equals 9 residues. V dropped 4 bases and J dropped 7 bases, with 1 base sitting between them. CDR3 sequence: CASSYEAFF. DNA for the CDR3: TGTGCCAGCAGCTATGAAGCTTTCTTT.

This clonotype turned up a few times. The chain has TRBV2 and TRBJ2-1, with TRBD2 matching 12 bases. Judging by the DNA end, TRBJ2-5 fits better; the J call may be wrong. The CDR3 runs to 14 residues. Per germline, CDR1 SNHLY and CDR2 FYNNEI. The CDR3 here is CASSESRTSGIQYF. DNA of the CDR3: TGTGCCAGCAGCGAAAGCCGGACTAGCGGGATCCAGTACTTC.

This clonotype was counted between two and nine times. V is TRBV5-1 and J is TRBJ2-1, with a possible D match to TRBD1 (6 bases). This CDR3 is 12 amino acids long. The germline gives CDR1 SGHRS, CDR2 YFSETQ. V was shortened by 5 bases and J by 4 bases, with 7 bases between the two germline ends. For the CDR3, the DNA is TGCGCCAGCAGACAGGGATACAATGAGCAGTTCTTC. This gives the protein CASRQGYNEQFF. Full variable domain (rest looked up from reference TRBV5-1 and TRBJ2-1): KAGVTQTPRYLIKTRGQQVTLSCSPISGHRSVSWYQQTPGQGLQFLFEYFSETQRNKGNFPGRFSGRQFSNSRSEMNVSTLELGDSALYLCASRQGYNEQFFGPGTRLTVL.

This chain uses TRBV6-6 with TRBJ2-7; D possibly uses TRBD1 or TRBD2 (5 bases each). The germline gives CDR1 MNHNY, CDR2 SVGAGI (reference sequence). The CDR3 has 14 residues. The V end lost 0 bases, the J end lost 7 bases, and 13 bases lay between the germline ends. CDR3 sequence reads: CASSYSDFEGEQYF. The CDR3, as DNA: TGTGCCAGCAGTTACTCGGATTTCGAGGGGGAGCAGTACTTC.

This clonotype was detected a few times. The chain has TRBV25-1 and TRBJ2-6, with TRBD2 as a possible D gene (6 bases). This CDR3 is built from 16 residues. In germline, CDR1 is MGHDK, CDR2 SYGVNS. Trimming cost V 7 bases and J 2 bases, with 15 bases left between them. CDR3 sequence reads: CASIPSEGPGANVLTF. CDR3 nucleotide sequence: TGTGCCAGCATCCCTAGCGAGGGTCCTGGGGCCAACGTCCTGACTTTC.

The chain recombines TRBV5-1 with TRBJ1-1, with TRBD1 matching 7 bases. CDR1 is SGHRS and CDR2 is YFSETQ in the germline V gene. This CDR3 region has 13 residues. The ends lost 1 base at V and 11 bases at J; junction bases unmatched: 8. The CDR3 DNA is TGCGCCAGCAGCTTGTACCAGGGGGGCTATGCTTTCTTT. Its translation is CASSLYQGGYAFF.

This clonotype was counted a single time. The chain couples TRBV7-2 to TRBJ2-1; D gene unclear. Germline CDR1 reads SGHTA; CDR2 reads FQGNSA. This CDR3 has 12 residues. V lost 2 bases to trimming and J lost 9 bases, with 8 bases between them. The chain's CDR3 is CASSLLSSEQFF. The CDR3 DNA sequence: TGTGCCAGCAGCTTATTAAGCTCTGAGCAGTTCTTC. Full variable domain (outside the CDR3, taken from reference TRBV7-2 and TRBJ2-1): GAGVSQSPSNKVTEKGKDVELRCDPISGHTALYWYRQSLGQGLEFLIYFQGNSAPDKSGLPSDRFSAERTGGSVSTLTIQRTQQEDSAVYLCASSLLSSEQFFGPGTRLTVL.

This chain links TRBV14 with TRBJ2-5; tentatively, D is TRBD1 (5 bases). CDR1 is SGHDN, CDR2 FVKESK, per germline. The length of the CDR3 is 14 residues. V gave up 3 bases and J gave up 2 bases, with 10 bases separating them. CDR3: CASSQLTGQETQYF. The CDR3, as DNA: TGTGCCAGCAGCCAGTTAACAGGACAAGAGACCCAGTACTTC.

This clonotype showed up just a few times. The CDR3 region is CASSVGLSGNTIYF. The CDR3 nucleotides are TGCGCCAGCAGCGTCGGCCTGAGTGGAAACACCATATATTTT. This chain joins TRBV5-1 and TRBJ1-3; the D is unclear. CDR1 and CDR2 from the germline V gene are SGHRS and YFSETQ. The V gene lost 4 bases and the J gene lost 3 bases, with 11 bases spanning the gap. This CDR3 comprises 14 residues.

Here the CDR3 reads CASSLMGYGYTF. CDR3 DNA sequence: TGTGCCAGCAGCTTAATGGGCTACGGCTACACCTTC. The rearrangement uses TRBV7-2 and TRBJ1-2; D uncertain. V was clipped by 2 bases and J by 8 bases, with 9 bases between them. The germline CDR1 and CDR2 sequences are SGHTA and FQGNSA. CDR3 size: 12 residues. Combining the CDR3 with reference TRBV7-2 and TRBJ1-2 gives the whole variable domain GAGVSQSPSNKVTEKGKDVELRCDPISGHTALYWYRQSLGQGLEFLIYFQGNSAPDKSGLPSDRFSAERTGGSVSTLTIQRTQQEDSAVYLCASSLMGYGYTFGSGTRLTVV.

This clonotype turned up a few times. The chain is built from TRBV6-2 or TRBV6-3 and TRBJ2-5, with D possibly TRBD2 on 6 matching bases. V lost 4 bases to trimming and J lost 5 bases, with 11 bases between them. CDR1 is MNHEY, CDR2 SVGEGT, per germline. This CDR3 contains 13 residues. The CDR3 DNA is TGTGCCAGCAGTTCGGCGGGGACGGAGACCCAGTACTTC. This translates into CASSSAGTETQYF.

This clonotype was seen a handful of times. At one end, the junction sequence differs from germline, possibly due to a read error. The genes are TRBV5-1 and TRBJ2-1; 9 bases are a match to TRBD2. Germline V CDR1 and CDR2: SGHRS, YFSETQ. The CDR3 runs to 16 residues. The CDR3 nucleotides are TGCGCCAGCAGCCGAAGCGGGACTAGCTCCTACAATGGGCAGTTCTTC. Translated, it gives CASSRSGTSSYNGQFF. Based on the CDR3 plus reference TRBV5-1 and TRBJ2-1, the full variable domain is KAGVTQTPRYLIKTRGQQVTLSCSPISGHRSVSWYQQTPGQGLQFLFEYFSETQRNKGNFPGRFSGRQFSNSRSEMNVSTLELGDSALYLCASSRSGTSSYNGQFFGPGTRLTVL.